The 8 T cell receptor beta chains below come from one sample, sequenced in a study of T cells in Graves' hyperthyroidism and ophthalmopathy. TCR beta CDR3 region amplification was performed from RNA transcripts. Researchers ran a first-round RT-PCR on the TCR CDR3 using the HTBI primer set. TCRdb reprocessed the multiplex PCR reads with MiXCR, giving one entry per CDR3 protein. The sample yields some 600,000 distinct CDR3 sequences, approximately 13% seen once. Sequenced input: blood. All receptors come from a woman in her 30s with Graves' hyperthyroidism that later progressed to Graves' ophthalmopathy.

This clonotype was counted at least ten times. This chain joins TRBV2 and TRBJ2-1; perhaps D is TRBD1 or TRBD2 (6 bases each). The CDR3 is 17 residues long. Germline V gene data show CDR1 as SNHLY and CDR2 as FYNNEI. V was trimmed by 6 bases and J by 7 bases, leaving 25 bases between them. The CDR3: CASRTLRGTESGNEQFF. The CDR3 DNA follows: TGTGCCAGCAGGACCCTTAGGGGGACTGAGAGTGGGAATGAGCAGTTCTTC.

This clonotype was seen at least ten times. The chain employs TRBV29-1 and TRBJ2-5; TRBD1 might be the D (5 bases). V lost 0 bases to trimming and J lost 0 bases, with 11 bases between them. This CDR3 spans 15 amino acids. Germline V gives CDR1 SQVTM, CDR2 ANQGSEA. This CDR3 reads CSVEDFTGYQETQYF. The CDR3 bases are TGCAGCGTTGAAGATTTCACAGGATACCAAGAGACCCAGTACTTC.

This clonotype came up many times. The gene calls are TRBV10-2 and TRBJ1-2; 10 bases are a match to TRBD1. The CDR3 is 13 residues long. Germline trimming cut 5 bases from V and 7 bases from J; bases unmatched to any gene: 4. Germline V gene lookup returns CDR1 WSHSY and CDR2 SAAADI. The CDR3: CASSQGTGVGYTF. In DNA form, the CDR3 reads TGCGCCAGCAGTCAAGGGACAGGGGTTGGCTACACCTTC.

This rearrangement joins TRBV5-8 to TRBJ2-7, with D possibly being TRBD1 (5 bases). CDR1 is SGHTS, CDR2 YDEGEE, per germline. CDR3 length: 15 amino acids. V lost 4 bases and J 5 bases, leaving 19 bases between the germline ends. CDR3 coding DNA: TGTGCCAGCAGCCCCCAGGGTTCTATGGTCAACGAGCAGTACTTC. It codes for CASSPQGSMVNEQYF.

This clonotype was counted at least ten times. The chain employs TRBV11-2 and TRBJ2-5; possibly TRBD2 for D (7 bases). CDR1 is SGHAT, CDR2 FQNNGV, per germline. With 5 bases removed from V and 4 bases from J, the gap between germline ends came to 26 bases. The CDR3 is 18 residues long. This CDR3 reads CASSPHAGARDGRETQYF. The CDR3 DNA is TGTGCCAGCAGCCCACACGCGGGGGCGCGGGACGGTCGAGAGACCCAGTACTTC.

In this sample, this clonotype turned up many times. CDR3 coding DNA: TGCAGTGCTAGAGATCTTGGCAGTCTCTATGGCTACACCTTC. Its protein is CSARDLGSLYGYTF. The V call is TRBV20-1, the J call TRBJ1-2; D not certain. CDR1 DFQATT and CDR2 SNEGSKA come from the germline V gene (reference sequence). CDR3 size: 14 residues. Deletions cut 0 bases from V and 4 bases from J, with 12 bases between.

This clonotype was seen at least ten times. The chain links TRBV12-3 or TRBV12-4 to TRBJ2-6, with TRBD1 identical over 9 bases. Losses at the gene ends were 8 bases for V and 2 bases for J; bases not matched to a gene: 4. The CDR3 is 15 amino acids. In DNA form, the CDR3 reads TGTGCCAGCCGGGACAGGGAAACTGGGGCCAACGTCCTGACTTTC. Translation: CASRDRETGANVLTF.

Many counts were recorded for this clonotype. V is TRBV5-1 and J is TRBJ2-5; a weak D match, TRBD2 (5 bases). The CDR3 is 14 amino acids. Germline CDR1 reads SGHRS; CDR2 reads YFSETQ. V lost 0 bases and J lost 5, with 11 bases in between. CDR3 region: CASSLVGRVETQYF. DNA for the CDR3: TGCGCCAGCAGCTTGGTAGGGCGGGTCGAGACCCAGTACTTC.